This passage covers 22 T cell receptor beta chains from one sample sequenced in a study of shared clonotypes between healthy human individuals. Repertoires were generated with immunoSEQ multiplex PCR, while TCRdb's copy carries only in-frame clones and drops some. The data contain approximately 840,000 clones, about 97% of them singletons. Naivety among CD8 cells was defined by CD45RO negativity and positive CCR7 selection, thereby excluding terminally differentiated effector memory CD45RA+ cells. Sequenced input: naive CD8+ T cells sorted from blood. These receptors came from a man aged 30 to 39 in good health.

The CDR3, as DNA: TGTGCCAGTAGTGGAAGGGGTATCAATGAGCAGTTCTTC. Its translation: CASSGRGINEQFF. The V gene is TRBV19, the J gene TRBJ2-1; the D gene is possibly TRBD1 (5 bases). Germline values: CDR1 LNHDA, CDR2 SQIVND (reference sequence). The CDR3 totals 13 residues. V was clipped by 5 bases and J by 6 bases, with 11 bases between them.

The chain has TRBV5-1 and TRBJ2-1, with TRBD2 identical over 8 bases. The CDR3 covers 18 residues. Germline loops: CDR1 SGHRS, CDR2 YFSETQ. V gave up 2 bases and J gave up 1 base; unmatched junction bases: 11. CDR3 loop: CASSFGTSLLASYNEQFF. In DNA, the CDR3 is TGCGCCAGCAGCTTCGGGACTAGTCTTTTAGCGTCCTACAATGAGCAGTTCTTC.

This chain joins TRBV7-7 and TRBJ2-7; D uncertain. The CDR3 is 13 residues long. CDR1 is SSHAT and CDR2 is FNYEAQ in the germline V gene (reference sequence). Trimming took 5 bases from V and 2 from J, leaving 10 bases between them. CDR3: CASSPHGAYEQYF. The CDR3 nucleotides read TGTGCCAGCAGCCCCCACGGTGCCTACGAGCAGTACTTC.

The chain combines TRBV5-6 with TRBJ2-1; D uncertain. V lost 4 bases and J 4 bases, leaving 12 bases between the germline ends. The CDR3 sequence is 14 residues long. CDR1 SGHDT and CDR2 YYEEEE come from the germline V gene. CDR3 coding DNA: TGTGCCAGCAGCCTACGGAACGGATACAATGAGCAGTTCTTC. This gives the protein CASSLRNGYNEQFF. Full variable domain (rest looked up from reference TRBV5-6 and TRBJ2-1): DAGVTQSPTHLIKTRGQQVTLRCSPKSGHDTVSWYQQALGQGPQFIFQYYEEEERQRGNFPDRFSGHQFPNYSSELNVNALLLGDSALYLCASSLRNGYNEQFFGPGTRLTVL.

The rearrangement links TRBV7-9 to TRBJ2-7, with 8 bases matching TRBD2. Germline trimming cut 5 bases from V and 2 bases from J; bases unmatched to any gene: 5. Germline CDR1 and CDR2: SEHNR and FQNEAQ (reference sequence). The CDR3 sequence is 14 residues long. The CDR3 nucleotides read TGTGCCAGCAGCCAAGCGGGAGTGGCCTACGAGCAGTACTTC. Protein sequence: CASSQAGVAYEQYF.

This sequence joins TRBV9 and TRBJ2-7, with no clear D. Trimming stripped 4 bases from V and 1 base from J, with 6 bases between. The CDR3 covers 12 residues. Germline V lookup: CDR1 SGDLS, CDR2 YYNGEE. The CDR3 DNA reads as TGTGCCAGCAGCCCCCAGTCCTACGAGCAGTACTTC. Translating it yields CASSPQSYEQYF.

As concerns this clone: Different DNA sequences within this sample yield the same CDR3. The chain joins TRBV7-9 to TRBJ2-7, with D uncertain. Looked up from germline, CDR1 is SEHNR and CDR2 is FQNEAQ (reference sequence). The CDR3 is 14 residues long. Trimming cost V 4 bases and J 0 bases, with 10 bases left between them. The CDR3 nucleotides read TGTGCCAGCAGCTCAGCTGGCCGCTCCTACGAGCAGTACTTC. Its protein is CASSSAGRSYEQYF.

V gene TRBV4-1 combines with J gene TRBJ2-2, with 9 bases identical to TRBD1. V lost 11 bases to trimming and J lost 0 bases; unmatched junction nucleotides: 4. The CDR3 length is 14 residues. Germline V lookup: CDR1 MGHRA, CDR2 YSYEKL. CDR3 bases: TGCGCCGCAGGGGACAGGGCGAACACCGGGGAGCTGTTTTTT. Its translation is CAAGDRANTGELFF.

The rearrangement joins TRBV27 to TRBJ2-1; possibly TRBD2 for D (6 bases). Germline lookup yields CDR1 MNHEY and CDR2 SMNVEV (reference sequence). CDR3 length equals 12 residues. Trimming shortened V by 6 bases and J by 15 bases, and 18 bases separated the two germline ends. The CDR3 protein is CASSPAVTRLFF. DNA for the CDR3: TGTGCCAGCAGCCCCGCTGTGACTAGATTGTTCTTC.

J is TRBJ1-2 and V is TRBV4-1; D perhaps matches TRBD1 (5 bases). Germline assignment: CDR1 MGHRA and CDR2 YSYEKL. Trimming shortened V by 0 bases and J by 8 bases, and 19 bases separated the two germline ends. This CDR3 is 16 amino acids long. CDR3 in DNA: TGCGCCAGCAGCCAAGATAGGGCGGTGGGGACGAGGGGCTACACCTTC. Protein sequence: CASSQDRAVGTRGYTF.

Worth noting for this clone: The same CDR3 also results from other DNA sequences found in this sample. The chain couples TRBV27 to TRBJ2-1; 8 bases match TRBD1. CDR3 size: 14 residues. After removal of 5 bases from V and 3 bases from J, the junction contained 3 bases not matched to a gene. Germline V gene data show CDR1 as MNHEY and CDR2 as SMNVEV (reference sequence). The CDR3: CASSPGTGYNEQFF. The CDR3 bases are TGTGCCAGCAGTCCCGGGACAGGCTACAATGAGCAGTTCTTC.

The chain is built from TRBV4-2 and TRBJ2-1; TRBD2 matches 11 bases. The J segment lost 9 bases and the V segment lost 4 bases, leaving 17 bases of the junction unmatched. This CDR3 spans 18 amino acids. Germline V CDR1 and CDR2: LGHNA, YNFKEQ. CDR3 nucleotide sequence: TGTGCCAGCAGCCCATTCCCCTCCGGAATAGCGGGAGGGAGTGAGCAGTTCTTC. Protein sequence: CASSPFPSGIAGGSEQFF.

Here the CDR3 reads CASSQERHEQYF. Written as DNA, the CDR3 is TGTGCCAGCAGCCAAGAGCGCCACGAGCAGTACTTC. The V call is TRBV4-2, the J call TRBJ2-7, with D unclear. The CDR3 covers 12 residues. With 0 bases removed from V and 5 bases from J, the gap between germline ends came to 5 bases. Germline CDR1 and CDR2: LGHNA and YNFKEQ.

This sequence joins TRBV27 and TRBJ2-7; D remains unclear. V lost 4 bases and J lost 4, with 20 bases in between. The CDR3 consists of 16 residues. Germline CDR1 and CDR2: MNHEY and SMNVEV (reference sequence). The CDR3 region has the DNA TGTGCCAGCAGTTCTATTGGCCCTGGGGTCCTATACGAGCAGTACTTC. Translated: CASSSIGPGVLYEQYF.

This chain connects TRBV5-1 to TRBJ1-1; a weak D match, TRBD1 (5 bases). The V end was cut by 4 bases, the J end by 2 bases, with 15 bases between. Germline V gene data show CDR1 as SGHRS and CDR2 as YFSETQ. The CDR3 is 15 residues long. The CDR3 loop reads CASSLGPQINTEAFF. CDR3 in DNA: TGCGCCAGCAGCCTGGGACCGCAAATTAACACTGAAGCTTTCTTT.

The V gene is TRBV28, the J gene TRBJ2-7, with 8 bases aligning to TRBD2. The CDR3 sequence is 16 residues long. V lost 3 bases, J lost 3 bases, and 10 bases stayed unmatched. Per germline, CDR1 MDHEN and CDR2 SYDVKM. The CDR3 loop is CASSFGHSGAGYEQYF. CDR3 bases: TGTGCCAGCAGTTTTGGGCATAGCGGGGCGGGCTACGAGCAGTACTTC.

The rearrangement links TRBV9 to TRBJ2-2; D remains unclear. Germline CDR1 is SGDLS and CDR2 is YYNGEE. Trimming took off 4 bases at V and 5 bases at J, with 9 bases between the two ends. This CDR3 has 13 amino acids. The CDR3, as DNA: TGTGCCAGCAGCCCACCGCGGACCGGGGAGCTGTTTTTT. Protein sequence: CASSPPRTGELFF.

The rearrangement joins TRBV29-1 to TRBJ2-2, with 8 bases identical to TRBD2. There are 15 residues in the CDR3. The V gene's germline CDR1 is SQVTM and CDR2 ANQGSEA. V was clipped by 7 bases and J by 2 bases; unmatched bases: 9. The DNA of the CDR3 is TGCAGCGCATTACTAGCGGAACGAAACACCGGGGAGCTGTTTTTT. Its translation is CSALLAERNTGELFF.

The chain employs TRBV5-1 and TRBJ2-7; 10 bases agree with TRBD2. Per the germline V gene, CDR1 is SGHRS and CDR2 is YFSETQ. V was pared by 0 bases and J by 5 bases, with 5 bases of the junction left unmatched. The CDR3 extends over 15 amino acids. In DNA form, the CDR3 reads TGCGCCAGCAGCTTGGCCGTAGCGGGAGGCGACGAGCAGTACTTC. Translation gives CASSLAVAGGDEQYF.

The rearrangement uses TRBV27 and TRBJ2-7; 10 nucleotides line up with TRBD1. This CDR3 has 14 residues. Unmatched junction bases numbered 4, after V lost 3 bases and J lost 5 bases. CDR1 is MNHEY, CDR2 SMNVEV, per germline (reference sequence). CDR3 region: CASSLTGGLHEQYF. CDR3 DNA sequence: TGTGCCAGCAGTTTGACAGGGGGCTTACACGAGCAGTACTTC.

V gene TRBV9 combines with J gene TRBJ2-7; tentatively, D is TRBD1 (7 bases). Germline V lookup: CDR1 SGDLS, CDR2 YYNGEE. The CDR3 contains 12 residues. The V gene lost 3 bases and the J gene lost 6 bases, with 10 bases spanning the gap. CDR3 amino acids: CASSGQGGEQYF. CDR3 in DNA: TGTGCCAGCAGCGGACAGGGAGGCGAGCAGTACTTC. Using reference TRBV9 and TRBJ2-7 for the parts outside the CDR3, the full variable domain is DSGVTQTPKHLITATGQRVTLRCSPRSGDLSVYWYQQSLDQGLQFLIQYYNGEERAKGNILERFSAQQFPDLHSELNLSSLELGDSALYFCASSGQGGEQYFGPGTRLTVT.

The V and J genes are TRBV5-5 and TRBJ1-5; TRBD1 agrees at 12 bases. This CDR3 comprises 17 residues. Germline CDR1 and CDR2: SGHKS and YYEKEE (reference sequence). After removal of 4 bases from V and 4 bases from J, the junction contained 9 bases not matched to a gene. CDR3 region: CASSAGQGASFNQPQHF. Written as DNA, the CDR3 is TGTGCCAGCAGCGCGGGACAGGGGGCGAGCTTTAATCAGCCCCAGCATTTT.